The rows below give T cell receptor beta chains drawn from one sample of a study of CD8 T cells in Susac syndrome. TCRdb reprocessed the immunoSEQ multiplex PCR reads with MiXCR, giving one entry per CDR3 protein. The sample holds 150,000 to 160,000 distinct CDR3 sequences, over 85% seen once. Sequencing input: CD8+ T cells from PBMCs. All receptors come from a human donor with multiple sclerosis. The CDR3 runs from the conserved cysteine through the conserved F or W. Each record gives: D gene, clone size, V gene, J gene, CDR3 DNA, CDR3 protein. A D gene is named only where the DNA matches it firmly. Only part of the rows carry a size: once, few, many, or a class if the clone is expanded.

>-|-|TRBV11-2|TRBJ2-1
TGTGCCAGCAGCTTAGGAGGGGGATCAGACCTCAGGGTCTCCTACAATGAGCAGTTCTTC
CASSLGGGSDLRVSYNEQFF
>-|-|TRBV4-3|TRBJ1-2
TGCGCCAGCAGCCAAGACGGCGAAGCTAACTATGGCTACACCTTC
CASSQDGEANYGYTF
>-|-|TRBV2|TRBJ2-2
TGTGCCGCGGTGGACAGGAACACCGGGGAGCTGTTTTTT
CAAVDRNTGELFF
>-|-|TRBV15|TRBJ1-4
TGTGCCACCAGCAGAGGAGAGACCGGGAAACTGTTTTTT
CATSRGETGKLFF
>TRBD1|-|TRBV2|TRBJ2-1
TGTGCCAGCAACGAGGGGCAGGGGGCAGGGGCTGAGCAGTTCTTC
CASNEGQGAGAEQFF
>-|-|TRBV11-2|TRBJ2-1
TGTGCCAGCAGCGTTTCAGGGGAAGAGCAGTTCTTC
CASSVSGEEQFF
>-|-|TRBV6-1|TRBJ1-6
TGTGCCAGCACGATAAGGGACGGTGAAAATTCACCCCTCCACTTT
CASTIRDGENSPLHF
>-|-|TRBV2|TRBJ2-3
TGTGCCACCTCCCCTCGGCGGGCCCAGACAGATACGCAGTATTTT
CATSPRRAQTDTQYF
>-|-|TRBV13|TRBJ2-1
TGTGCCAGCAGCGAACGCGGGTATGAGCAGTTCTTC
CASSERGYEQFF
>TRBD1|-|TRBV6-6|TRBJ2-5
TGTGCCAGCAGCCACGCGGGACAGGAACAAGAGACCCAGTACTTC
CASSHAGQEQETQYF
>TRBD2|-|TRBV6-5|TRBJ2-7
TGTGCCAGCAGCGGGGGGGTCCGTCCCTACGAGCAGTACTTC
CASSGGVRPYEQYF
>-|-|TRBV20-1|TRBJ1-2
TGCAGTGCTAGAGATCGAGGGGTTGTCGGTTATGGCTACACCTTC
CSARDRGVVGYGYTF
>-|-|TRBV7-9|TRBJ2-4
TGTGCCAGCAGCTCGGTCGTCGACTCCCCAGACATTCAGTACTTC
CASSSVVDSPDIQYF
>-|-|TRBV27|TRBJ1-1
TGTGCCAGCAGTTTAAAGGGACCCAACACTGAAGCTTTCTTT
CASSLKGPNTEAFF
>TRBD2|-|TRBV9|TRBJ2-1
TGTGCCAGCAGCGTAGATCTAGCGGGGATCAATGAGCAGTTCTTC
CASSVDLAGINEQFF
>TRBD2|-|TRBV27|TRBJ2-5
TGTGCCAGCACCGATCGGGGACTAGCGGGGCTGGAAGAGACCCAGTACTTC
CASTDRGLAGLEETQYF
>-|-|TRBV9|TRBJ2-5
TGTGCCAGCAGCCTTCCGGGAGCTCAAGAGACCCAGTACTTC
CASSLPGAQETQYF
>-|-|TRBV29-1|TRBJ2-5
TGCAGCGTTCGATTGTTGGAGGCGGGCTCGGGTGGAGGGGCCCAGTACTTC
CSVRLLEAGSGGGAQYF
>-|-|TRBV20-1|TRBJ1-5
TGCAGTGCTCCGGGGGGAGATCTTTTAAGCAATCAGCCCCAGCATTTT
CSAPGGDLLSNQPQHF
>-|once|TRBV2|TRBJ1-1
TGTGCCAGCAGTGGTAAAGCTGAAGCTTTCTTT
CASSGKAEAFF
>-|-|TRBV11-2|TRBJ2-5
TGTGCCAGCAGCTTGTCAGGCCCCCAGTACTTC
CASSLSGPQYF
>-|-|TRBV30|TRBJ2-7
TGTGCCTGGACCAGGACAAAGAGCTCCTACGAGCAGTACTTC
CAWTRTKSSYEQYF
>-|-|TRBV27|TRBJ1-4
TGTGCCAGCAGCTGGACGACGTTTACTAATGAAAAACTGTTTTTT
CASSWTTFTNEKLFF
>TRBD1|-|TRBV13|TRBJ2-1
TGTGCCAGCAGCCGACAGGGTCCCTACAATGAGCAGTTCTTC
CASSRQGPYNEQFF
>-|-|TRBV27|TRBJ1-1
TGTGCCAGCAGCATACAGGTAAACACTGAAGCTTTCTTT
CASSIQVNTEAFF
>-|-|TRBV3-1|TRBJ2-6
TGTGCCAGCAGCCAAGAGAGAGGGTACGGGGCCAACGTCCTGACTTTC
CASSQERGYGANVLTF
>-|-|TRBV7-9|TRBJ2-5
TGTGCCAGCAGCGATGGACGGCAAGAGACCCAGTACTTC
CASSDGRQETQYF
>-|-|TRBV14|TRBJ2-3
TGTGCCAGCAGCTTAGAGACGAGGGGTACGCAGTATTTT
CASSLETRGTQYF
>-|-|TRBV28|TRBJ1-6
TGTGCCAGCATACGACCAGGGTTTAATTCACCCCTCCACTTT
CASIRPGFNSPLHF
>-|-|TRBV27|TRBJ1-2
TGTGCCAGCAGTTACGGGCCGAACTATGGCTACACCTTC
CASSYGPNYGYTF